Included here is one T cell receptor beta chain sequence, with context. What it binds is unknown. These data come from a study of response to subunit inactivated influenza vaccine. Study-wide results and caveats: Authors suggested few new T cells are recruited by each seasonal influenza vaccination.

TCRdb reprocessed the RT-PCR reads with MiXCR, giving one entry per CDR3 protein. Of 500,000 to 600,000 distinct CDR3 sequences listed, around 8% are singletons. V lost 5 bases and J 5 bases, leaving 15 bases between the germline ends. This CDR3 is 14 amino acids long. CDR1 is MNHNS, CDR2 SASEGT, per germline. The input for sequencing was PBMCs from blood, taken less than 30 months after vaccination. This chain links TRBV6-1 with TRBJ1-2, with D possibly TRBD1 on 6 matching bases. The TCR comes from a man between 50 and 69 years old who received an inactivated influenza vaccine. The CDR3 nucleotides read TGTGCCAGCAGTAGGACAGCGGGGAGTTATGGCTACACCTTC. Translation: CASSRTAGSYGYTF.